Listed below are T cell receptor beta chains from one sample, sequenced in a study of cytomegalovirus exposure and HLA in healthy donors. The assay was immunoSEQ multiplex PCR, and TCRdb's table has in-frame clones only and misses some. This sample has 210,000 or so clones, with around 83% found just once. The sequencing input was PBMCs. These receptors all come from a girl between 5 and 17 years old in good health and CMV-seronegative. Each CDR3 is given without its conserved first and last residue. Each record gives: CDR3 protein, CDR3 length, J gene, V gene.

CDR3 protein: ASSPSGGNSYNEQF
CDR3 length: 14
J gene: TRBJ2-1
V gene: TRBV9

CDR3 protein: ASSQEDRSSYEQY
CDR3 length: 13
J gene: TRBJ2-7
V gene: TRBV4-1

CDR3 protein: ASSLGRGGNEQY
CDR3 length: 12
J gene: TRBJ2-7
V gene: TRBV7-2

CDR3 protein: ASSGRDRAYNEQF
CDR3 length: 13
J gene: TRBJ2-1
V gene: TRBV25-1

CDR3 protein: AWSVYRDSGNTIY
CDR3 length: 13
J gene: TRBJ1-3
V gene: TRBV30

CDR3 protein: ASWTTGGFTEAF
CDR3 length: 12
J gene: TRBJ1-1
V gene: TRBV27

CDR3 protein: ASSRSGTGGVWGDRNTEAF
CDR3 length: 19
J gene: TRBJ1-1
V gene: TRBV5-1

CDR3 protein: ASSLGSGLNYNEQF
CDR3 length: 14
J gene: TRBJ2-1
V gene: TRBV5-4

CDR3 protein: ASSSWGARTEAF
CDR3 length: 12
J gene: TRBJ1-1
V gene: TRBV28

CDR3 protein: ASSPGETQY
CDR3 length: 9
J gene: TRBJ2-5
V gene: TRBV18

CDR3 protein: ASSFGGAKDTQY
CDR3 length: 12
J gene: TRBJ2-3
V gene: TRBV7-9

CDR3 protein: ASSLLGPGVTEAF
CDR3 length: 13
J gene: TRBJ1-1
V gene: TRBV27

CDR3 protein: ASSYSTGANTEAF
CDR3 length: 13
J gene: TRBJ1-1
V gene: TRBV6-5

CDR3 protein: ASSQDRINTGELF
CDR3 length: 13
J gene: TRBJ2-2
V gene: TRBV18

CDR3 protein: ASSPRQGEKLF
CDR3 length: 11
J gene: TRBJ1-4
V gene: TRBV13

CDR3 protein: ASSPSGGRKSDTQY
CDR3 length: 14
J gene: TRBJ2-3
V gene: TRBV19

CDR3 protein: ASSASGGPQETQY
CDR3 length: 13
J gene: TRBJ2-5
V gene: TRBV28

CDR3 protein: ASSPPDRIRLF
CDR3 length: 11
J gene: TRBJ1-4
V gene: TRBV18

CDR3 protein: ASSGNRGVTTEAF
CDR3 length: 13
J gene: TRBJ1-1
V gene: TRBV28

CDR3 protein: ASSLKGREQF
CDR3 length: 10
J gene: TRBJ2-1
V gene: TRBV7-2

CDR3 protein: ASSQVTGYNEQF
CDR3 length: 12
J gene: TRBJ2-1
V gene: TRBV4-1

CDR3 protein: ASSPALGGPNYGYT
CDR3 length: 14
J gene: TRBJ1-2
V gene: TRBV25-1

CDR3 protein: ASSFPPGGYT
CDR3 length: 10
J gene: TRBJ1-2
V gene: TRBV28

CDR3 protein: ASSVGAGNYGYT
CDR3 length: 12
J gene: TRBJ1-2
V gene: TRBV9

CDR3 protein: AWRPGIANYGYT
CDR3 length: 12
J gene: TRBJ1-2
V gene: TRBV30

CDR3 protein: ASSISEMDTQY
CDR3 length: 11
J gene: TRBJ2-3
V gene: TRBV19

CDR3 protein: ASSLRRDRVYEQY
CDR3 length: 13
J gene: TRBJ2-7
V gene: TRBV28

CDR3 protein: ASSQNPGTSGSRETQY
CDR3 length: 16
J gene: TRBJ2-5
V gene: TRBV4-1

CDR3 protein: ASRQSDTDTQY
CDR3 length: 11
J gene: TRBJ2-3
V gene: TRBV5-5

CDR3 protein: ASSRTVTNEKLF
CDR3 length: 12
J gene: TRBJ1-4
V gene: TRBV6-5

CDR3 protein: ASGGPPRGTQY
CDR3 length: 11
J gene: TRBJ2-3
V gene: TRBV28

CDR3 protein: ASSYGSGGNRYEQF
CDR3 length: 14
J gene: TRBJ2-1
V gene: TRBV6-6

CDR3 protein: ASRGTGGYGYT
CDR3 length: 11
J gene: TRBJ1-2
V gene: TRBV28

CDR3 protein: ASSRTISGANVLT
CDR3 length: 13
J gene: TRBJ2-6
V gene: TRBV6-5

CDR3 protein: ASSFSGESSPLH
CDR3 length: 12
J gene: TRBJ1-6
V gene: TRBV11-2

CDR3 protein: ASSLRGYEQY
CDR3 length: 10
J gene: TRBJ2-7
V gene: TRBV7-2

CDR3 protein: ASSHGQGRNIQY
CDR3 length: 12
J gene: TRBJ2-4
V gene: TRBV5-1

CDR3 protein: ASSQEVRGRYGYT
CDR3 length: 13
J gene: TRBJ1-2
V gene: TRBV4-1

CDR3 protein: ASSAKPQGANTEAF
CDR3 length: 14
J gene: TRBJ1-1
V gene: TRBV9

CDR3 protein: ASSLRQTSSYEQY
CDR3 length: 13
J gene: TRBJ2-7
V gene: TRBV7-8

CDR3 protein: ASSEAGQGLGYT
CDR3 length: 12
J gene: TRBJ1-2
V gene: TRBV6-1

CDR3 protein: ASSAPRGGDIQY
CDR3 length: 12
J gene: TRBJ2-4
V gene: TRBV10-2

CDR3 protein: ASSSIVGSETLGETQY
CDR3 length: 16
J gene: TRBJ2-5
V gene: TRBV7-2

CDR3 protein: ASSLARGLDHFQDTQY
CDR3 length: 16
J gene: TRBJ2-3
V gene: TRBV5-5

CDR3 protein: ASRPSTGGKAKNIQY
CDR3 length: 15
J gene: TRBJ2-4
V gene: TRBV28

CDR3 protein: AISESPTVSYEQY
CDR3 length: 13
J gene: TRBJ2-7
V gene: TRBV10-3

CDR3 protein: ASSLVAGGPLDNEQF
CDR3 length: 15
J gene: TRBJ2-1
V gene: TRBV5-4

CDR3 protein: ASSKRSIAGVEPLYNEQF
CDR3 length: 18
J gene: TRBJ2-1
V gene: TRBV21-1

CDR3 protein: ASSFRAVRADYGYT
CDR3 length: 14
J gene: TRBJ1-2
V gene: TRBV28

CDR3 protein: ASSLERNTIY
CDR3 length: 10
J gene: TRBJ1-3
V gene: TRBV5-6

CDR3 protein: ASSQVGRANTEAF
CDR3 length: 13
J gene: TRBJ1-1
V gene: TRBV4-1

CDR3 protein: ASSPGQRRDTQY
CDR3 length: 12
J gene: TRBJ2-3
V gene: TRBV11-2

CDR3 protein: ASSHGETQY
CDR3 length: 9
J gene: TRBJ2-5
V gene: TRBV6-5